These 31 T cell receptor beta chains were sequenced from one sample in a study of blood T cell repertoires in COVID-19. Assay: immunoSEQ multiplex PCR; the TCRdb copy retains only in-frame clones and omits some. This repertoire shows tens of thousands of clones, roughly 85% found once; its top ten account for around 26%. The sequenced sample was peripheral blood. The receptors were gathered from a man over 45 with active or convalescent COVID-19.

The gene calls are TRBV19 and TRBJ1-3, with 8 bases identical to TRBD1. Germline CDR1 is LNHDA and CDR2 is SQIVND (reference sequence). This CDR3 has 15 residues. The ends lost 5 bases at V and 4 bases at J; junction bases unmatched: 7. This chain's CDR3 is CASSEDRGYGNTIYF. In DNA, the CDR3 is TGTGCCAGTAGTGAAGACAGGGGATACGGAAACACCATATATTTT. The full variable domain, rest sourced from reference TRBV19 and TRBJ1-3, is DGGITQSPKYLFRKEGQNVTLSCEQNLNHDAMYWYRQDPGQGLRLIYYSQIVNDFQKGDIAEGYSVSREKKESFPLTVTSAQKNPTAFYLCASSEDRGYGNTIYFGEGSWLTVV.

The V and J genes are TRBV18 and TRBJ2-7; D call uncertain. This CDR3 comprises 15 residues. V lost 3 bases to trimming and J lost 0 bases, with 12 bases between them. In germline, CDR1 is KGHSH, CDR2 LQKENI. In nucleotides, the CDR3 is TGTGCCAGCTCACCTCCGCAGGCGAGCTCCTACGAGCAGTACTTC. Its translation is CASSPPQASSYEQYF.

This clone appeared once. The chain uses TRBV19 and TRBJ2-3, with TRBD2 as a possible D gene (6 bases). The CDR3 is 20 amino acids. Germline CDR1 is LNHDA and CDR2 is SQIVND (reference sequence). The V end lost 3 bases, the J end lost 3 bases, and 28 bases lay between the germline ends. DNA of the CDR3: TGTGCCAGTAGTATCCCAAACAACTCGGGACTGGAAAACTTTACAGATACGCAGTATTTT. Translated, it gives CASSIPNNSGLENFTDTQYF.

The chain links TRBV2 to TRBJ2-3, with TRBD1 matching 8 bases. The CDR3 is 14 residues long. CDR1 and CDR2 (germline): SNHLY, FYNNEI. V lost 7 bases to trimming and J lost 2 bases; unmatched junction nucleotides: 5. CDR3 region: CASTTGAFTDTQYF. The CDR3 DNA is TGTGCCAGCACGACAGGGGCGTTCACAGATACGCAGTATTTT.

The chain has TRBV6-5 and TRBJ1-4; D not resolved. This CDR3 is built from 15 residues. Germline CDR1 and CDR2: MNHEY and SVGAGI. Trimming took off 7 bases at V and 0 bases at J, with 12 bases between the two ends. The CDR3: CASITYSATNEKLFF. In nucleotides, the CDR3 is TGTGCCAGCATAACTTACAGTGCAACTAATGAAAAACTGTTTTTT.

The V call is TRBV19, the J call TRBJ1-6; D perhaps matches TRBD1 (6 bases). The CDR3 has 15 amino acids. With 4 bases removed from V and 9 bases from J, the gap between germline ends came to 16 bases. The germline gives CDR1 LNHDA, CDR2 SQIVND (reference sequence). CDR3 sequence: CASSNRVRSTSPLHF. CDR3 coding DNA: TGTGCCAGTAGTAACAGGGTAAGGAGCACTTCACCCCTCCACTTT. Combining the CDR3 with reference TRBV19 and TRBJ1-6 gives the whole variable domain DGGITQSPKYLFRKEGQNVTLSCEQNLNHDAMYWYRQDPGQGLRLIYYSQIVNDFQKGDIAEGYSVSREKKESFPLTVTSAQKNPTAFYLCASSNRVRSTSPLHFGNGTRLTVT.

This clone was counted only a few times. The chain has TRBV28 and TRBJ1-1, with no clear D. Between the trimmed V and J ends, which lost 2 bases and 6 bases, there was a span of 10 bases. Germline-derived CDR1 and CDR2 are MDHEN and SYDVKM. This CDR3 region has 13 residues. CDR3 sequence: CASSLAQYSEAFF. For the CDR3, the DNA is TGTGCCAGCAGTTTAGCCCAATACTCTGAAGCTTTCTTT.

The chain employs TRBV3-1 (or the pseudogene TRBV3-2) and TRBJ2-3, with D possibly TRBD2 on 5 matching bases. V lost 5 bases to trimming and J lost 2 bases, with 17 bases between them. CDR1 and CDR2 from the germline V gene are LGHDT and YNNKEL (reference sequence). CDR3 length: 16 residues. CDR3 amino acids: CASSTRLQRSTDTQYF. The CDR3 DNA is TGTGCCAGCAGCACCCGACTCCAGCGGTCCACAGATACGCAGTATTTT.

V is TRBV2 and J is TRBJ2-5, with D maybe TRBD2 (6 bases). Germline V gene data show CDR1 as SNHLY and CDR2 as FYNNEI. V was trimmed by 8 bases and J by 6 bases, leaving 19 bases between them. The CDR3 is 14 residues long. CDR3 amino acids: CASLKGSGWQTQYF. In nucleotides, the CDR3 is TGTGCCAGCTTAAAGGGGAGCGGGTGGCAGACCCAGTACTTC.

This clone was seen ten or more times. The gene calls are TRBV4-1 and TRBJ2-7, with 11 bases fitting TRBD2. CDR1 is MGHRA and CDR2 is YSYEKL in the germline V gene. V was pared by 1 base and J by 3 bases, with 8 bases of the junction left unmatched. This CDR3 spans 17 amino acids. The CDR3 nucleotides read TGCGCCAGCAGCCAAGCTCCAACTAGCGGGGGCTTCTACGAGCAGTACTTC. Its protein is CASSQAPTSGGFYEQYF.

The V call is TRBV5-1, the J call TRBJ1-5; TRBD1 matches 9 bases. After removal of 4 bases from V and 1 base from J, the junction contained 3 bases not matched to a gene. Germline CDR1 is SGHRS and CDR2 is YFSETQ. This CDR3 has 15 amino acids. CDR3 protein: CASSEQGASNQPQHF. The CDR3, as DNA: TGCGCCAGCAGCGAACAGGGGGCGAGCAATCAGCCCCAGCATTTT.

The chain couples TRBV6-2 or TRBV6-3 to TRBJ2-7; D may be TRBD1 (6 bases). The CDR3 covers 13 residues. Germline assignment: CDR1 MNHEY and CDR2 SVGEGT. The ends were cut back, 4 bases at V and 7 bases at J, with 14 bases in the middle. Here the CDR3 DNA reads TGTGCCAGCAGTTCTACAGGGTTCGGGGAGCAGTACTTC. Translation gives CASSSTGFGEQYF.

This clone was seen many times. The V call is TRBV30, the J call TRBJ1-6, with 7 bases lining up with TRBD1. CDR3 size: 15 residues. With 0 bases clipped from V and 7 bases from J, the junction kept 6 bases outside the gene matches. The germline V gene has CDR1 GTSNPN and CDR2 SVGIG (reference sequence). The CDR3 nucleotides read TGTGCCTGGAGTGTACCTGACAGGGAAAATTCACCCCTCCACTTT. Its translation is CAWSVPDRENSPLHF.

This clone was recorded once. The chain links TRBV11-1 to TRBJ2-7; 8 nucleotides align to TRBD2. The CDR3 loop spans 16 amino acids. V gave up 2 bases and J gave up 3 bases; unmatched junction bases: 9. The germline gives CDR1 SGHAT, CDR2 FQDESV (reference sequence). CDR3 amino acids: CASSLSRLAPLYEQYF. In DNA, the CDR3 is TGTGCCAGCAGCTTATCAAGACTAGCGCCACTCTACGAGCAGTACTTC.

This chain connects TRBV2 to TRBJ1-5; D is unresolved. V was cut by 3 bases and J by 5 bases, with 14 bases left in between. There are 15 residues in the CDR3. From germline, CDR1 is SNHLY and CDR2 FYNNEI. The CDR3 region has the DNA TGTGCCAGCAGTGATAACAGTCCTTTTTATCAGCCCCAGCATTTT. Its translation: CASSDNSPFYQPQHF.

The CDR3 loop is CASIPPRQGGTGELFF. In DNA form, the CDR3 reads TGCGCCAGCATCCCGCCCCGGCAGGGTGGTACCGGGGAGCTGTTTTTT. The V gene is TRBV10-2, the J gene TRBJ2-2; weak D call: TRBD1 (5 bases). V was pared by 7 bases and J by 5 bases, with 20 bases between. Germline V gives CDR1 WSHSY, CDR2 SAAADI. The CDR3 covers 16 residues.

The chain carries TRBV10-2 and TRBJ1-2; D is unclear. Germline CDR1 reads WSHSY; CDR2 reads SAAADI. Trimming removed 2 bases at V and 3 bases at J, with 19 bases between. This CDR3 is built from 17 residues. This CDR3 is CASSETPRHWEDYGYTF. The CDR3 DNA is TGCGCCAGCAGTGAGACGCCTCGACATTGGGAGGACTATGGCTACACCTTC.

This clone was counted only a few times. V gene TRBV7-2 combines with J gene TRBJ1-6, with D hard to call. There are 15 residues in the CDR3. Germline CDR1 and CDR2: SGHTA and FQGNSA. V was cut by 1 base and J by 10 bases, with 14 bases left in between. CDR3 DNA: TGTGCCAGCAGCTTAGACTCCGGGGAAAGCTCACCCCTCCACTTT. It codes for CASSLDSGESSPLHF.

V gene TRBV5-1 combines with J gene TRBJ2-7; D unclear. The germline gives CDR1 SGHRS, CDR2 YFSETQ. The CDR3 consists of 13 residues. V shed 0 bases and J shed 4 bases, with 8 bases lying between them. The CDR3 sequence is CASSLVYEYEQYF. The CDR3, as DNA: TGCGCCAGCAGCTTGGTCTACGAGTACGAGCAGTACTTC.

The chain links TRBV5-4 to TRBJ2-5, with 9 nucleotides matching TRBD1. The junction had 1 base not matched to a gene; V was cut back by 2 bases and J by 5 bases. CDR1 is SGHNT and CDR2 is YYREEE in the germline V gene (reference sequence). This CDR3 is 13 amino acids long. This CDR3 is CASSFGQGETQYF. CDR3 nucleotide sequence: TGTGCCAGCAGCTTCGGACAGGGGGAGACCCAGTACTTC.

V is TRBV28 and J is TRBJ2-6, with D possibly being TRBD2 (6 bases). The length of the CDR3 is 16 residues. Germline V gives CDR1 MDHEN, CDR2 SYDVKM. V was shortened by 8 bases and J by 0 bases, with 14 bases between the two germline ends. CDR3 DNA sequence: TGTGCCAGCGAGAATAGCGGATTCTCTGGGGCCAACGTCCTGACTTTC. This encodes CASENSGFSGANVLTF.

The chain is built from TRBV11-2 and TRBJ2-4, with D maybe TRBD2 (7 bases). Trimming cost V 0 bases and J 0 bases, with 15 bases left between them. This CDR3 region has 18 residues. The germline V gene encodes CDR1 SGHAT and CDR2 FQNNGV. The CDR3 nucleotides read TGTGCCAGCAGCTTAGACCCGGGGGCGGGGGCAGCCAAAAACATTCAGTACTTC. This translates into CASSLDPGAGAAKNIQYF.

The gene calls are TRBV24-1 and TRBJ2-1; 9 nucleotides align to TRBD2. This CDR3 spans 15 amino acids. Germline CDR1 and CDR2: KGHDR and SFDVKD. Germline trimming cut 5 bases from V and 3 bases from J; bases unmatched to any gene: 4. CDR3 residues: CATSAAGGLYNEQFF. CDR3 in DNA: TGTGCCACCAGTGCGGCGGGGGGGCTCTACAATGAGCAGTTCTTC.

This clone appeared a single time. The chain carries TRBV20-1 and TRBJ2-7; TRBD1 aligns across 8 bases. Losses at the gene ends were 3 bases for V and 6 bases for J; bases not matched to a gene: 7. The CDR3 is 13 amino acids. Per germline, CDR1 DFQATT and CDR2 SNEGSKA (reference sequence). CDR3 sequence: CSASSGGHGEQYF. DNA of the CDR3: TGCAGTGCTAGTTCAGGGGGCCATGGCGAGCAGTACTTC.

V usage is TRBV6-5 and J usage is TRBJ1-5; 8 bases align to TRBD1. CDR1 is MNHEY and CDR2 is SVGAGI in the germline V gene. Losses at the gene ends were 7 bases for V and 0 bases for J; bases not matched to a gene: 5. The CDR3 extends over 15 amino acids. The DNA of the CDR3 is TGTGCCAGCATGGGACAGGATTATAGCAATCAGCCCCAGCATTTT. Its translation is CASMGQDYSNQPQHF.

The count of this clone is one. The V and J genes are TRBV30 and TRBJ2-7, with 7 positions matching TRBD2. Germline V gene sequence: CDR1 GTSNPN, CDR2 SVGIG (reference sequence). V was pared by 2 bases and J by 3 bases, with 7 bases of the junction left unmatched. CDR3 length: 14 residues. The CDR3 loop reads CAWSSGAANYEQYF. The CDR3 DNA follows: TGTGCCTGGAGTAGCGGGGCAGCGAACTACGAGCAGTACTTC.

The chain employs TRBV29-1 and TRBJ1-2; D ambiguous. V was shortened by 0 bases and J by 4 bases, with 6 bases between the two germline ends. The germline CDR1 and CDR2 sequences are SQVTM and ANQGSEA. The CDR3 is made up of 12 amino acids. The CDR3 bases are TGCAGCGTTGAAGAACATTTCTATGGCTACACCTTC. Amino acids: CSVEEHFYGYTF.

The V gene is TRBV6-5, the J gene TRBJ1-6; no clear D gene. V was cut by 7 bases and J by 6 bases, with 13 bases left in between. There are 14 residues in the CDR3. Per the germline V gene, CDR1 is MNHEY and CDR2 is SVGAGI. The CDR3 here is CASTRSSSNSPLHF. In DNA, the CDR3 is TGTGCCAGCACTCGGAGCAGCTCTAATTCACCCCTCCACTTT.

V usage is TRBV6-5 and J usage is TRBJ2-1; tentatively, D is TRBD2 (6 bases). The germline V gene encodes CDR1 MNHEY and CDR2 SVGAGI. The CDR3 extends over 15 amino acids. V lost 6 bases and J 10 bases, leaving 22 bases between the germline ends. In DNA form, the CDR3 reads TGTGCCAGCAGATCCGGGACTGGCTCTTTTGGGGAGCAGTTCTTC. It translates to CASRSGTGSFGEQFF.

The chain is built from TRBV2 and TRBJ2-7, with 10 bases matching TRBD2. J was trimmed by 5 bases and V by 7 bases; bases with no gene match: 8. This CDR3 is built from 14 residues. Germline assignment: CDR1 SNHLY and CDR2 FYNNEI. CDR3 DNA: TGTGCCAGCAAGCTAGCGGGAGAGCTCAACGAGCAGTACTTC. Its translation: CASKLAGELNEQYF.

The CDR3 bases are TGCGCCAGCGGACGAACGGGACAGGGGGGTGAAAAACTGTTTTTT. The encoded protein is CASGRTGQGGEKLFF. The chain uses TRBV5-1 and TRBJ1-4; 11 nucleotides agree with TRBD1. V shed 7 bases, J shed 7 bases, and the junction held 9 bases outside the gene matches. From germline, CDR1 is SGHRS and CDR2 YFSETQ. The CDR3 has 15 amino acids.